One and the same sample provided the 25 T cell receptor beta chains below, sequenced in a study of blood T cell repertoires in COVID-19. This table comes from immunoSEQ multiplex PCR, and its TCRdb copy is limited to in-frame clones, with some not included. The sample lists 200,000 or so clones, roughly 84% seen once, with approximately 5.1% in the top ten. The sequencing input was peripheral blood. These receptors were obtained from a woman between 55 and 75 years old who had recovered from COVID-19.

The chain joins TRBV30 to TRBJ2-3, with 9 nucleotides matching TRBD2. The CDR3 totals 16 residues. V shed 2 bases and J 8 bases; nucleotides not matched to a gene: 14. From germline, CDR1 is GTSNPN and CDR2 SVGIG (reference sequence). This CDR3 reads CAWSPGPSGASGTQYF. For the CDR3, the DNA is TGTGCCTGGAGTCCGGGCCCTAGCGGGGCATCGGGTACGCAGTATTTT. Drawing the rest from reference TRBV30 and TRBJ2-3, the complete variable domain is SQTIHQWPATLVQPVGSPLSLECTVEGTSNPNLYWYRQAAGRGLQLLFYSVGIGQISSEVPQNLSASRPQDRQFILSSKKLLLSDSGFYLCAWSPGPSGASGTQYFGPGTRLTVL.

This chain uses TRBV5-1 with TRBJ1-2; the D is unclear. Germline V gives CDR1 SGHRS, CDR2 YFSETQ. This CDR3 has 14 amino acids. V lost 7 bases to trimming and J lost 0 bases, with 13 bases between them. CDR3 DNA sequence: TGCGCCAGCGATTCCGGAGCAGCTAACTATGGCTACACCTTC. This gives the protein CASDSGAANYGYTF.

The V call is TRBV15, the J call TRBJ2-2; 7 positions match TRBD1. Germline trimming cut 0 bases from V and 3 bases from J; bases unmatched to any gene: 4. This CDR3 region has 16 residues. Germline V CDR1 and CDR2: LNHNV, YYDKDF (reference sequence). In nucleotides, the CDR3 is TGTGCCACCAGCAGAGATAGCAGGGGGTACACCGGGGAGCTGTTTTTT. Translated: CATSRDSRGYTGELFF.

CDR3 sequence reads: CASRLRGANQPQHF. The CDR3 nucleotides read TGTGCCAGTAGACTCAGGGGGGCCAATCAGCCCCAGCATTTT. The chain has TRBV19 and TRBJ1-5; TRBD1 agrees at 7 bases. This CDR3 region has 14 residues. The V gene's germline CDR1 is LNHDA and CDR2 SQIVND (reference sequence). Trimming removed 6 bases from V and 3 bases from J; junction bases left unmatched: 5.

A few counts support this clone. This sequence joins TRBV7-2 and TRBJ2-3; TRBD2 aligns across 10 bases. This CDR3 contains 15 residues. CDR1 and CDR2 (germline): SGHTA, FQGNSA. Trimming took 4 bases from V and 6 from J; bases not matched to a gene: 7. CDR3 sequence reads: CASSSSGGQLDTQYF. In DNA form, the CDR3 reads TGTGCCAGCAGCTCTAGCGGGGGCCAATTGGATACGCAGTATTTT.

This clone was seen only a few times. The genes are TRBV6-2 or TRBV6-3 and TRBJ1-2; TRBD1 matches at 8 bases. The junction had 5 bases not matched to a gene; V was cut back by 5 bases and J by 6 bases. CDR3 length equals 13 residues. Per the germline V gene, CDR1 is MNHEY and CDR2 is SVGEGT. CDR3: CASSVDRDHGYTF. The CDR3 DNA reads TGTGCCAGCAGTGTGGACAGGGACCATGGCTACACCTTC.

This clone was seen only a few times. J is TRBJ2-3 and V is TRBV15, with D possibly matching TRBD2 (6 bases). The V end was cut by 3 bases, the J end by 2 bases, with 15 bases between. The CDR3 has 16 amino acids. Looked up from germline, CDR1 is LNHNV and CDR2 is YYDKDF (reference sequence). CDR3 bases: TGTGCCACCAGCAGGGGAGCTAGCGAAGACACAGATACGCAGTATTTT. Translating it yields CATSRGASEDTDTQYF.

The chain couples TRBV12-3 or TRBV12-4 to TRBJ1-6; D may be TRBD1 (6 bases). The CDR3 consists of 13 residues. V was trimmed by 8 bases and J by 9 bases, leaving 14 bases between them. The CDR3 reads CASGDRTTSPLHF. CDR3 nucleotide sequence: TGTGCCAGCGGAGACAGGACAACTTCACCCCTCCACTTT.

V and J are TRBV7-9 and TRBJ2-3; D remains ambiguous. This CDR3 has 14 residues. With 1 base removed from V and 8 bases from J, the gap between germline ends came to 13 bases. Germline-derived CDR1 and CDR2 are SEHNR and FQNEAQ (reference sequence). The CDR3 coding sequence is TGTGCCAGCAGCTTAGTGGCAAACGGAGCTACGCAGTATTTT. This translates into CASSLVANGATQYF.

V and J are TRBV4-1 and TRBJ1-1, with 7 bases that match TRBD1. The CDR3 is 17 amino acids. V was clipped by 6 bases and J by 1 base; unmatched bases: 14. Germline values: CDR1 MGHRA, CDR2 YSYEKL. DNA for the CDR3: TGCGCCAGCAGAGTTCGCCCGACAGGGAGGTGGAACACTGAAGCTTTCTTT. It specifies CASRVRPTGRWNTEAFF.

CDR3 nucleotide sequence: TGCGCCAGCAGCTTGGGGTTGGGGACTAGCGGGGCCGATACGCAGTATTTT. Translation: CASSLGLGTSGADTQYF. V usage is TRBV5-1 and J usage is TRBJ2-3; 13 bases align to TRBD2. The V gene's germline CDR1 is SGHRS and CDR2 YFSETQ. With 0 bases clipped from V and 6 bases from J, the junction kept 7 bases outside the gene matches. The CDR3 extends over 17 amino acids.

The CDR3 is CASSVLAGETQYF. The DNA for the CDR3 is TGTGCCAGTAGTGTACTAGCGGGGGAGACCCAGTACTTC. V and J are TRBV19 and TRBJ2-5; the match to TRBD2 covers 10 bases. Trimming at V came to 5 bases and at J to 5 bases, leaving 2 bases not matched to a gene. CDR1 is LNHDA and CDR2 is SQIVND in the germline V gene (reference sequence). The CDR3 length is 13 residues. The complete variable domain, with remaining parts taken from reference TRBV19 and TRBJ2-5, reads DGGITQSPKYLFRKEGQNVTLSCEQNLNHDAMYWYRQDPGQGLRLIYYSQIVNDFQKGDIAEGYSVSREKKESFPLTVTSAQKNPTAFYLCASSVLAGETQYFGPGTRLLVL.

In its sample, this clone was seen once. The rearrangement links TRBV6-6 to TRBJ2-7; 9 bases line up with TRBD2. V was clipped by 7 bases and J by 6 bases; unmatched bases: 4. Germline V gene data show CDR1 as MNHNY and CDR2 as SVGAGI (reference sequence). The CDR3 consists of 12 residues. For the CDR3, the DNA is TGTGCCAGCACTGCGGGGGGGCCCGAGCAGTACTTC. Protein sequence: CASTAGGPEQYF.

V gene TRBV27 combines with J gene TRBJ2-1; D perhaps matches TRBD2 (6 bases). V was pared by 1 base and J by 4 bases, with 17 bases between. CDR1 is MNHEY and CDR2 is SMNVEV in the germline V gene (reference sequence). CDR3 length: 17 amino acids. The CDR3 protein is CASSLFSGGAAYNEQFF. In DNA form, the CDR3 reads TGTGCCAGCAGTTTATTCTCGGGCGGGGCGGCGTACAATGAGCAGTTCTTC.

The rearrangement joins TRBV5-1 to TRBJ1-3; maybe TRBD1 (6 bases). This CDR3 region has 15 residues. The germline V gene has CDR1 SGHRS and CDR2 YFSETQ. Trimming shortened V by 4 bases and J by 0 bases, and 11 bases separated the two germline ends. DNA of the CDR3: TGCGCCAGCAGCCCAGGGGCTAACTCTGGAAACACCATATATTTT. It encodes CASSPGANSGNTIYF.

The chain employs TRBV15 and TRBJ1-4; no clear D. CDR3 size: 15 residues. CDR1 LNHNV and CDR2 YYDKDF come from the germline V gene (reference sequence). V dropped 0 bases and J dropped 5 bases, with 10 bases sitting between them. CDR3 DNA: TGTGCCACCAGCAGAGACAGACCGGGGAATGAAAAACTGTTTTTT. Its translation is CATSRDRPGNEKLFF.

V is TRBV5-4 and J is TRBJ1-1; no definite D call. Per germline, CDR1 SGHNT and CDR2 YYREEE (reference sequence). The CDR3 loop spans 14 amino acids. The V end lost 0 bases, the J end lost 3 bases, and 9 bases lay between the germline ends. CDR3 DNA sequence: TGTGCCAGCAGCTTGGGAGGTTTGGACACTGAAGCTTTCTTT. Protein: CASSLGGLDTEAFF.

This clone was picked up one time. The chain uses TRBV14 and TRBJ2-1; perhaps TRBD2 as D (6 bases). The germline V gene encodes CDR1 SGHDN and CDR2 FVKESK. With 4 bases removed from V and 8 bases from J, the gap between germline ends came to 15 bases. The CDR3 runs to 14 residues. This CDR3 is CASSPRGSVHEQFF. The DNA of the CDR3 is TGTGCCAGCAGCCCCCGGGGGAGTGTTCATGAGCAGTTCTTC.

J is TRBJ2-7 and V is TRBV6-2 or TRBV6-3; no firm D call. The CDR3 spans 13 residues. V lost 4 bases, J lost 2 bases, and 9 bases lay in between. CDR1 is MNHEY and CDR2 is SVGEGT in the germline V gene. The CDR3 loop is CASSWLVTYEQYF. The CDR3, as DNA: TGTGCCAGCAGTTGGCTTGTTACCTACGAGCAGTACTTC.

The chain links TRBV2 to TRBJ2-5; no clear D gene. The CDR3 loop spans 13 amino acids. The V gene's germline CDR1 is SNHLY and CDR2 FYNNEI. The V end was cut by 1 base, the J end by 2 bases, with 5 bases between. DNA for the CDR3: TGTGCCAGCAGTGAAGGGCTGCAAGAGACCCAGTACTTC. Translating it yields CASSEGLQETQYF.

The chain joins TRBV5-5 to TRBJ1-3; D gene ambiguous. The ends were cut back, 4 bases at V and 1 base at J, with 12 bases in the middle. CDR1 and CDR2 from the germline V gene are SGHKS and YYEKEE (reference sequence). The CDR3 is 15 amino acids. The CDR3 region has the DNA TGTGCCAGCAGCCTCGCGGGAGGTTCTGGAAACACCATATATTTT. Residues: CASSLAGGSGNTIYF.

For the CDR3, the DNA is TGTGCCAGCGGCCCCAGGGGGCGCGGGTATGAAAAACTGTTTTTT. Translated: CASGPRGRGYEKLFF. This chain joins TRBV27 and TRBJ1-4, with 8 positions matching TRBD1. The CDR3 sequence is 15 residues long. CDR1 and CDR2 (germline): MNHEY, SMNVEV (reference sequence). J lost 6 bases, V lost 8 bases, and 11 bases had no gene match. Combining the CDR3 with reference TRBV27 and TRBJ1-4 gives the whole variable domain EAQVTQNPRYLITVTGKKLTVTCSQNMNHEYMSWYRQDPGLGLRQIYYSMNVEVTDKGDVPEGYKVSRKEKRNFPLILESPSPNQTSLYFCASGPRGRGYEKLFFGSGTQLSVL.

This sequence joins TRBV11-3 and TRBJ2-2, with D perhaps matching TRBD1 (6 bases). CDR3 length: 18 amino acids. Trimming took off 0 bases at V and 3 bases at J, with 17 bases between the two ends. CDR1 and CDR2 from the germline V gene are SGHNT and YENEEA. The CDR3, as DNA: TGTGCCAGCAGCTTAGATGGGCCGGGACACTGGGACACCGGGGAGCTGTTTTTT. As protein: CASSLDGPGHWDTGELFF.

The V gene is TRBV7-9, the J gene TRBJ2-3; D not certain. CDR1 SEHNR and CDR2 FQNEAQ come from the germline V gene (reference sequence). This CDR3 comprises 12 residues. V lost 8 bases, J lost 4 bases, and 10 bases lay in between. CDR3 in amino acids: CASLASPDTQYF. The CDR3 region has the DNA TGTGCCAGCCTGGCCTCTCCAGATACGCAGTATTTT.

The rearrangement links TRBV5-6 to TRBJ1-1; D gene uncertain. Trimming took off 5 bases at V and 6 bases at J, with 14 bases between the two ends. Germline CDR1 is SGHDT and CDR2 is YYEEEE. The CDR3 sequence is 13 residues long. The CDR3 region has the DNA TGTGCCAGCAGTTGGGAGGGCGCCCCTGAAGCTTTCTTT. It encodes CASSWEGAPEAFF.